This T cell receptor beta chain was identified in a study of blood T cell repertoires in COVID-19. Across the study: Acute-phase and convalescent COVID-19 samples originated in the United States, Italy and Spain. T cells, B-cell-depleted T cells, or PBMCs provided the cDNA or gDNA that served as material.

Study processing details: Using reference gene primer amplification, nucleated cell counts were estimated. Libraries were prepared by immunoSEQ multiplex PCR; TCRdb keeps only in-frame clonotypes and omits some of them. V and J calls plus clone size are reproduced from that table; the DNA served to infer D and trimming. Of around 220,000 clones in the sample, around 80% are singletons; the top ten hold roughly 5%. The V and J ends lost 1 base and 7 bases respectively, with 8 bases between them. The CDR3 has 12 residues. The germline V gene has CDR1 SGHNT and CDR2 YENEEA. The origin of this receptor is a human donor in a cohort sampled during active COVID-19. This chain links TRBV11-3 with TRBJ2-7; D is uncertain. Sequencing was performed on peripheral blood. This CDR3 reads CASSLVASEQYF. CDR3 nucleotides: TGTGCCAGCAGCTTAGTTGCGTCAGAGCAGTACTTC.